This TCR beta chain was retrieved from a study of cytomegalovirus exposure and HLA in healthy donors. The PCR employed 60 Vbeta primers together with 13 Jbeta primers. The table came from immunoSEQ multiplex PCR; TCRdb's copy has only in-frame clones and leaves some out. Of about 190,000 clones listed, roughly four fifths were seen once; the top ten hold about 3%. Study-level findings and limits: DRB1 had the most TCR associations and HLA-C the fewest, a later analysis found, with rates varying by HLA locus. A later analysis associated 16,951 TCR beta sequences with HLA alleles at a 0.05 false discovery rate.

Comments on this clone: What it binds is unknown.

The CDR3 length is 13 residues. Germline loops: CDR1 SGHNT, CDR2 YYREEE (reference sequence). Sequenced input: PBMCs. This sequence originates from a woman aged 25 to 39 in good health and CMV-seropositive. The chain joins TRBV5-4 to TRBJ2-5; the D is unclear. Matching the DNA end better, TRBJ2-7 makes the J call doubtful. The CDR3 loop is CASTYPAAHEQYF. The CDR3 nucleotides are TGTGCCAGCACCTACCCTGCGGCTCACGAGCAGTACTTC.